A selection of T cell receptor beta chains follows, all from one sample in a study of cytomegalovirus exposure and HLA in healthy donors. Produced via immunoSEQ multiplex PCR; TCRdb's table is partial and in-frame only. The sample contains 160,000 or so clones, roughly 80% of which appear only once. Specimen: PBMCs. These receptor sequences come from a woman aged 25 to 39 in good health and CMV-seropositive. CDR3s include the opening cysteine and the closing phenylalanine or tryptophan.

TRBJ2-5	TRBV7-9	CASSRGGLAAKETQYF
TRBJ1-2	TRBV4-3	CASSQGLGSNFYGYTF
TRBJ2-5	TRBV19	CASSIVAGGPKRTQYF
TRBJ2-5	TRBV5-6	CASSLVGGGSLETQYF
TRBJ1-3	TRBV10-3	CAIRGDRAIDGNTIYF
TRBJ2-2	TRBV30	CAWGGQGGTGELFF
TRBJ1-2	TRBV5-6	CASSLVLGAQGYTF
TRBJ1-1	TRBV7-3	CASSRKEIRGHMNTEAFF
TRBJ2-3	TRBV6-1	CASSEDRGYTDTQYF
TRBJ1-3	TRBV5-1	CASSPAGNSGNTIYF
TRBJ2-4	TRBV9	CASAGHPKNIQYF
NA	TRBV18	CASSRGTDEQYF
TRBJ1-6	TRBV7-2	CASSFGRARTHNSPLHF
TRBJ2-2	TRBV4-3	CASSQDPSGGPRGTGELFF
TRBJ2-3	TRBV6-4	CASSDSTRGGSDTQYF
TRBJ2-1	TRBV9	CASSVSGVSGGSYNEQFF
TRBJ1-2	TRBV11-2	CASSPAGALYGYTF
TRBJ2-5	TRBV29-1	CSVGWGTGQETQYF
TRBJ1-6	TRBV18	CASSPSSYNSPLHF
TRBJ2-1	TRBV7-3	CASSRDRDNEQFF
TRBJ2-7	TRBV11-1	CASSLGSSGVYEQYF
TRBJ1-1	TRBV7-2	CASSLSRVEAFF
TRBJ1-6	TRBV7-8	CASSLRDTENSPLHF
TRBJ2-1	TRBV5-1	CASSSSGGFDNEQFF
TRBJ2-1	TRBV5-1	CASSSTDRDNEQFF
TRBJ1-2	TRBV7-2	CASSPVDYGYTF
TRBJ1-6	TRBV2	CASSFGQENSPLHF
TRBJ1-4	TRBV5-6	CASREGFDEKLFF
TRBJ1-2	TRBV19	CASSQTVNYGYTF
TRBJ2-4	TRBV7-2	CASSYWDRGHPKNIQYF
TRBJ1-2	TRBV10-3	CAISAGFGESGYGYTF
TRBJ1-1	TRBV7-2	CASSDSGTGGTEAFF
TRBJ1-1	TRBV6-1	CASILTGTGNTEAFF
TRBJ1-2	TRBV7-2	CASSLGAHYGYTF
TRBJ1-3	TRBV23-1	CASSPNTCTGYLGNTIYF
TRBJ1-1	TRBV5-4	CASSLGPLNTEAFF
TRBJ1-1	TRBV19	CASSPQVKFTEAFF
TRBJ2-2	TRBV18	CASSPSPLSNTGELFF
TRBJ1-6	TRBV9	CASSRGQVHSPLHF
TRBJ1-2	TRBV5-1	CASSLGGGANYGYTF
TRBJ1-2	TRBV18	CASSPSTGTYSGTYYGYTF
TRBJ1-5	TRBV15	CATSRRSDRLSNQPQHF
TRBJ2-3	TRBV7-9	CASSLAFGSGGISDTQYF
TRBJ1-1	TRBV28	CASKHNTEAFF
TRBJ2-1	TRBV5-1	CASSSGQGEVEQFF
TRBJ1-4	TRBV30	CAWTPFSGGSEKLFF
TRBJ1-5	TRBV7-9	CASSLATGGSGYSNQPQHF
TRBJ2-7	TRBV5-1	CASSLSLGRHGRTYEQYF
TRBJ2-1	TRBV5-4	CASSFGTRNFHNEQFF
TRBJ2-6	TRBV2	CASSALGQFSSGANVLTF
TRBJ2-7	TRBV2	CASSVGPGDGYEQYF